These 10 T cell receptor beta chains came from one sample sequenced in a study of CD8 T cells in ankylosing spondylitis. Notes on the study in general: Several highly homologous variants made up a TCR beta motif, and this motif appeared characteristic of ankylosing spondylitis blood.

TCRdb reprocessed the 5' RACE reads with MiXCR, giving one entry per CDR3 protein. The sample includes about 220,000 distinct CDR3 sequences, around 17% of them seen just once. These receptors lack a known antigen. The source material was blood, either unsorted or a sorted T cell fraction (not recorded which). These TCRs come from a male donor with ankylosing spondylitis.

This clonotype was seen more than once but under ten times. CDR3 region: CASSQDRYEQYF. Written as DNA, the CDR3 is TGTGCCAGCAGCCAGGACCGCTACGAGCAGTACTTC. The J gene is TRBJ2-7, the V gene TRBV5-6; D is unresolved. The CDR3 covers 12 residues. Trimming removed 4 bases from V and 3 bases from J, with 8 bases in between. Germline V gives CDR1 SGHDT, CDR2 YYEEEE.

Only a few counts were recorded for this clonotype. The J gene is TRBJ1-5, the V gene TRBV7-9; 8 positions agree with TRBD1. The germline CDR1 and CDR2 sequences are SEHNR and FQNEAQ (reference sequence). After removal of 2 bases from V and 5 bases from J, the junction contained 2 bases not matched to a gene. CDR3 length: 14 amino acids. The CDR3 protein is CASSLSTGDQPQHF. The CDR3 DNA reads TGTGCCAGCAGCTTATCGACAGGGGATCAGCCCCAGCATTTT.

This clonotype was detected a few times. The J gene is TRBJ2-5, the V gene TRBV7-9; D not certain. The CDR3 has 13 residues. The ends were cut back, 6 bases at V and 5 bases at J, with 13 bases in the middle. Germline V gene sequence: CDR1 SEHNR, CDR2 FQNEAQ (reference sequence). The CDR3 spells CASRQERRETQYF. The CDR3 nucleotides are TGTGCCAGCAGGCAAGAAAGAAGGGAGACCCAGTACTTC.

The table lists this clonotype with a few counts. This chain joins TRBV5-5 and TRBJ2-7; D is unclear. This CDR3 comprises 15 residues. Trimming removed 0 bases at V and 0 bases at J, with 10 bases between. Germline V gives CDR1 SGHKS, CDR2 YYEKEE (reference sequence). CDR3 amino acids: CASSLVRTASYEQYF. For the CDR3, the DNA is TGTGCCAGCAGCTTGGTTAGGACGGCCTCCTACGAGCAGTACTTC.

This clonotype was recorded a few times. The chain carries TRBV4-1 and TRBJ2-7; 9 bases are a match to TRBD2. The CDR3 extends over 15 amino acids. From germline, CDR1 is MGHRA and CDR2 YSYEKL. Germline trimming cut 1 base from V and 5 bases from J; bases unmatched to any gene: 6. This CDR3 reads CASSQVAGGSHEQYF. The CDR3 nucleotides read TGCGCCAGCAGCCAAGTGGCGGGAGGGTCCCACGAGCAGTACTTC.

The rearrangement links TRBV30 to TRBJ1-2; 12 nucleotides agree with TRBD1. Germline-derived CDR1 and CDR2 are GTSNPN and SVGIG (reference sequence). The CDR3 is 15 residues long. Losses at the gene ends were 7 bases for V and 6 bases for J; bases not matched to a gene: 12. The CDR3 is CASPSRGTGGHGYTF. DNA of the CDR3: TGTGCCTCTCCTAGTAGGGGGACAGGGGGCCATGGCTACACCTTC.

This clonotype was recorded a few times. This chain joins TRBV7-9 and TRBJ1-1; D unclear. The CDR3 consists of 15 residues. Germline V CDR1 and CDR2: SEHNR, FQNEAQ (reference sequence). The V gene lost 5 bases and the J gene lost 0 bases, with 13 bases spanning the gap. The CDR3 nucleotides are TGTGCCAGCAGCCTGGACGAGTTTTTGAACACTGAAGCTTTCTTT. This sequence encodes CASSLDEFLNTEAFF.

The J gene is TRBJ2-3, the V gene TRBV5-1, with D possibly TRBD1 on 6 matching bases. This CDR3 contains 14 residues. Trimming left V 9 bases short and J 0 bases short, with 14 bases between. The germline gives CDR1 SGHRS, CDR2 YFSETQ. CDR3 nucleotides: TGCGCCACCAGGGACATCTCTAGCACAGATACGCAGTATTTT. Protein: CATRDISSTDTQYF.

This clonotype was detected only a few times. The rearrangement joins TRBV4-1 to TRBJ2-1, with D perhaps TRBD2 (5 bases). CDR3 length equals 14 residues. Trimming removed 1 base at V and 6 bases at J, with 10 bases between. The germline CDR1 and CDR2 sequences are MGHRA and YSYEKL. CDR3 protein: CASSQVRGINEQFF. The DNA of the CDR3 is TGCGCCAGCAGCCAAGTTCGGGGTATCAATGAGCAGTTCTTC.

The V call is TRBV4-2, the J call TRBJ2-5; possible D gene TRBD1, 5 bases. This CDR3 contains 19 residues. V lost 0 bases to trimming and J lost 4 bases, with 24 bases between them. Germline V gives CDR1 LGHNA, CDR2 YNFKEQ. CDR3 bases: TGTGCCAGCAGCCAAGATAGAGTTGCTCCAGGGTACTTGTCAGAGACCCAGTACTTC. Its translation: CASSQDRVAPGYLSETQYF.